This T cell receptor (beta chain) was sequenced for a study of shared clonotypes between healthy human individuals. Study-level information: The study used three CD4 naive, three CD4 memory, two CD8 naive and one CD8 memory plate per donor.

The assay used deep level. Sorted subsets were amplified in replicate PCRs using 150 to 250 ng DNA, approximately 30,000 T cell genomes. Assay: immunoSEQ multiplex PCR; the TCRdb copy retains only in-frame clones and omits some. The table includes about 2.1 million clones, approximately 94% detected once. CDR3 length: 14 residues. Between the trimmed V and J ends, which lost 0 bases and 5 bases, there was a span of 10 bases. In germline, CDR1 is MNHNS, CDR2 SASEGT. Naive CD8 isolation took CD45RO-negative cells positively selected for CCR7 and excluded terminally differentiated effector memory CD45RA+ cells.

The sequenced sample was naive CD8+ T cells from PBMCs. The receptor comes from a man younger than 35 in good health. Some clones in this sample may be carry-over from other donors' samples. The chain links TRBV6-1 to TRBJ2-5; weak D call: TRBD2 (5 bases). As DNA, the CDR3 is TGTGCCAGCAGTGAAGCGAGGGTGAGGGAGACCCAGTACTTC. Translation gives CASSEARVRETQYF.